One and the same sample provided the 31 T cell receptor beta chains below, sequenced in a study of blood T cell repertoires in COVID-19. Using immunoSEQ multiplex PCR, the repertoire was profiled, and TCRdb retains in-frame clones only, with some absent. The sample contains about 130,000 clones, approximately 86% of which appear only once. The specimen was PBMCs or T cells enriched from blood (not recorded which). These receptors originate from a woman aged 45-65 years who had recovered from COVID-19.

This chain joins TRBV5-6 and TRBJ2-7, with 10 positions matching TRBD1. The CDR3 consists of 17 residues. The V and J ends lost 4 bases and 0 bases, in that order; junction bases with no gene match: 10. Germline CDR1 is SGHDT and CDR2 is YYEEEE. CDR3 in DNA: TGTGCCAGCAGCGGCGACGGACAGGGGGTTACCTCCTACGAGCAGTACTTC. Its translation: CASSGDGQGVTSYEQYF.

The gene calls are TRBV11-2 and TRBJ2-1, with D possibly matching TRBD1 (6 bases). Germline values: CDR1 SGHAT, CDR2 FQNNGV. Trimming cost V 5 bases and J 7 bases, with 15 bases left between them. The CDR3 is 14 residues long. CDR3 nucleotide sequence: TGTGCCAGCAGCGACTCAACCCAGGGGAATGAGCAGTTCTTC. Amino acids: CASSDSTQGNEQFF.

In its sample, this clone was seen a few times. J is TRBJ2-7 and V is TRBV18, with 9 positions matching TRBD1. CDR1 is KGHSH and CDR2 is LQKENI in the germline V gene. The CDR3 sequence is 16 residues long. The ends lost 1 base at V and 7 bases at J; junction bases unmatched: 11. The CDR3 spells CASSPRANRGLEEQYF. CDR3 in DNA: TGTGCCAGCTCACCACGCGCAAACAGGGGGCTAGAAGAGCAGTACTTC. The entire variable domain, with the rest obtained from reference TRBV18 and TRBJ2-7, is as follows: NAGVMQNPRHLVRRRGQEARLRCSPMKGHSHVYWYRQLPEEGLKFMVYLQKENIIDESGMPKERFSAEFPKEGPSILRIQQVVRGDSAAYFCASSPRANRGLEEQYFGPGTRLTVT.

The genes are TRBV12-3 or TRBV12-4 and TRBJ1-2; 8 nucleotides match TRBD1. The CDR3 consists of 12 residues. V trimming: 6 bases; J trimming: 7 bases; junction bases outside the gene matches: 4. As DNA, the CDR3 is TGTGCCAGCAGGACAGGGGAGCGTGGCTACACCTTC. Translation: CASRTGERGYTF.

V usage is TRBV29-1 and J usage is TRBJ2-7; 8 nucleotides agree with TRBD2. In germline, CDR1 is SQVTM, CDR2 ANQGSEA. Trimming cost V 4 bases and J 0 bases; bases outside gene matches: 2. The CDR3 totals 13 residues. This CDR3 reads CSVAAGGSYEQYF. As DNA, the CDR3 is TGCAGCGTTGCTGCGGGGGGCTCCTACGAGCAGTACTTC.

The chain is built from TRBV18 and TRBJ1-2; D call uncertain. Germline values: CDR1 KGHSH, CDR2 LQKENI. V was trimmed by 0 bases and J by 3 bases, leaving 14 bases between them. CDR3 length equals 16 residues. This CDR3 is CASSPPAALAHYGYTF. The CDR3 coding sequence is TGTGCCAGCTCACCACCGGCGGCTCTGGCGCACTATGGCTACACCTTC.

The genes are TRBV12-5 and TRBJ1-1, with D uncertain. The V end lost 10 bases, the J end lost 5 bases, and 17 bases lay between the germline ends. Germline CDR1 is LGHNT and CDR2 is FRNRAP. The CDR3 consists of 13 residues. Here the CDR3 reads CATVRSGGTEAFF. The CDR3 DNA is TGTGCTACCGTTCGGTCGGGAGGGACTGAAGCTTTCTTT.

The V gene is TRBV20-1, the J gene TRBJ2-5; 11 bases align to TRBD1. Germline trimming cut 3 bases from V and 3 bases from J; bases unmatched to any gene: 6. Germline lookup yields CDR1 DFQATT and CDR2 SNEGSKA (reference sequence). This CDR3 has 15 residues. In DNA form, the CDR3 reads TGCAGTGCTAGTGCGGGACAGGGGGGAAAAGAGACCCAGTACTTC. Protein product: CSASAGQGGKETQYF.

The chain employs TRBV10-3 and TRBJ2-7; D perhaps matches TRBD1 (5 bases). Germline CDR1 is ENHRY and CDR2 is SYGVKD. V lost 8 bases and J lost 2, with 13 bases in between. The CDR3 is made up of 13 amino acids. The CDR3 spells CAIGAGLTYEQYF. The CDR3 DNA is TGTGCCATCGGAGCAGGGCTTACCTACGAGCAGTACTTC.

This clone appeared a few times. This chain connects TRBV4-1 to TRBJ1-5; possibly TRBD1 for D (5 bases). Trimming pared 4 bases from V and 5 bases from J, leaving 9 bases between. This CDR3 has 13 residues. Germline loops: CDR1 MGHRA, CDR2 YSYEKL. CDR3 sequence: CASSLGGDQPQHF. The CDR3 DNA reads TGCGCCAGCAGCCTGGGGGGGGATCAGCCCCAGCATTTT.

CDR3 protein: CASSQAGAYNEQFF. The CDR3 DNA sequence: TGTGCCAGCAGCCAAGCAGGAGCCTACAATGAGCAGTTCTTC. V usage is TRBV7-8 and J usage is TRBJ2-1; D not resolved. This CDR3 spans 14 amino acids. Trimming cost V 5 bases and J 2 bases, with 10 bases left between them. Looked up from germline, CDR1 is SGHVS and CDR2 is FQNEAQ.

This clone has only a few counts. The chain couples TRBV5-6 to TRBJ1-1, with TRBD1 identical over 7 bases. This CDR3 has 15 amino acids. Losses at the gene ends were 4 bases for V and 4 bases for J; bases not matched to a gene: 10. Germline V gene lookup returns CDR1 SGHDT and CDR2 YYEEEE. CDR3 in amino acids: CASSQRYRGPTEAFF. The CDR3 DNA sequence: TGTGCCAGCAGCCAAAGATACAGGGGTCCCACTGAAGCTTTCTTT.

DNA of the CDR3: TGTGCCAGCAGTTACTGGCAGGGGAACTACGAGCAGTACTTC. This translates into CASSYWQGNYEQYF. This rearrangement joins TRBV6-5 to TRBJ2-7; maybe TRBD1 (6 bases). The CDR3 length is 14 residues. V lost 1 base and J 3 bases, leaving 10 bases between the germline ends. Germline CDR1 and CDR2: MNHEY and SVGAGI.

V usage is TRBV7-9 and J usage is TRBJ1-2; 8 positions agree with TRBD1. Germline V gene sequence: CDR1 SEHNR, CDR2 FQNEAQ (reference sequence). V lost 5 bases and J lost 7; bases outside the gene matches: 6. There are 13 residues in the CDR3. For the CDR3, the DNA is TGTGCCAGCAGCACGGACAGGGTGGGTGGCTACACCTTC. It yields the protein CASSTDRVGGYTF.

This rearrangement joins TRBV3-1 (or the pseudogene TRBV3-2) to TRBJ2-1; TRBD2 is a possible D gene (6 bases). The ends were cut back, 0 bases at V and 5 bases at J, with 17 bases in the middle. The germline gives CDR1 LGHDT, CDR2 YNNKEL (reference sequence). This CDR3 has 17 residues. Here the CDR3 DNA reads TGTGCCAGCAGCCAAGAATCCCCGGGAGCGCTTAACAATGAGCAGTTCTTC. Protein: CASSQESPGALNNEQFF.

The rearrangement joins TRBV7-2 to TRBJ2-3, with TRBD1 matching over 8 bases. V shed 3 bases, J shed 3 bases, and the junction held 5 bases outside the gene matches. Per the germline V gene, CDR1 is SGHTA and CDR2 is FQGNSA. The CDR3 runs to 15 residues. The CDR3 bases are TGTGCCAGCAGCTTGACAGGGGTGTGGACAGATACGCAGTATTTT. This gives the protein CASSLTGVWTDTQYF.

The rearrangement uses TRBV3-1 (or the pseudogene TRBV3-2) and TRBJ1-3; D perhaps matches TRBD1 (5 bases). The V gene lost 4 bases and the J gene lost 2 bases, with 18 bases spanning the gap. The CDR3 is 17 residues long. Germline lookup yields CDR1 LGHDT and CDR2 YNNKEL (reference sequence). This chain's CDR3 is CASSPPRTTPTGNTIYF. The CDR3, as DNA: TGTGCCAGCAGCCCGCCCCGGACAACCCCAACTGGAAACACCATATATTTT.

CDR3 nucleotide sequence: TGTGCCAGCAGAATGGACACTGCAACTAATGAAAAACTGTTTTTT. Its translation is CASRMDTATNEKLFF. J is TRBJ1-4 and V is TRBV6-5; TRBD1 might be the D (5 bases). Germline CDR1 is MNHEY and CDR2 is SVGAGI. The length of the CDR3 is 15 residues. Deletions cut 6 bases from V and 0 bases from J, with 11 bases between.

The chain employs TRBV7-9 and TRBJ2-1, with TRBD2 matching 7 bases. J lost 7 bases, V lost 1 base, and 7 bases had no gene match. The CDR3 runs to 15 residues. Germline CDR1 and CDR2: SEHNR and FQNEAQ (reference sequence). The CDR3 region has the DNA TGTGCCAGCAGCTTAGTTGGGACTATCGGGAATGAGCAGTTCTTC. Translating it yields CASSLVGTIGNEQFF.

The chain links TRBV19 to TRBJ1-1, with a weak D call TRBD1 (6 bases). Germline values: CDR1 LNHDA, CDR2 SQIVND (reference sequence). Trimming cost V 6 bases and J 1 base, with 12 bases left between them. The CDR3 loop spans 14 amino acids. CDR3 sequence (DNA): TGTGCCAGTAGGATACAACAGGGGAACACTGAAGCTTTCTTT. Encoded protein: CASRIQQGNTEAFF.

CDR3: CATSSDQRTQHF. The CDR3 nucleotides are TGTGCCACCAGCAGCGATCAGAGGACCCAGCATTTT. The chain employs TRBV15 and TRBJ1-5, with unresolved D. The CDR3 consists of 12 residues. Trimming cost V 3 bases and J 11 bases, with 11 bases left between them. CDR1 and CDR2 from the germline V gene are LNHNV and YYDKDF (reference sequence).

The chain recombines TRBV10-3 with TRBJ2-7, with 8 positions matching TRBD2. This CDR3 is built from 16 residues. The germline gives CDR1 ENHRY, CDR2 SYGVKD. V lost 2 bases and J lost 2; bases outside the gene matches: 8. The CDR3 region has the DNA TGTGCCATCAGTGAGCCCCAACTAGCGGAGACCTACGAGCAGTACTTC. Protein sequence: CAISEPQLAETYEQYF.

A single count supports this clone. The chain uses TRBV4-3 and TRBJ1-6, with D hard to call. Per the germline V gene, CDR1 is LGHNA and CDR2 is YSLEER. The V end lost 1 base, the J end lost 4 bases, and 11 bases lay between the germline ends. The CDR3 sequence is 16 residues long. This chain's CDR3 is CASSQVREFYNSPLHF. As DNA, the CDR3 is TGCGCCAGCAGCCAAGTACGGGAGTTTTATAATTCACCCCTCCACTTT.

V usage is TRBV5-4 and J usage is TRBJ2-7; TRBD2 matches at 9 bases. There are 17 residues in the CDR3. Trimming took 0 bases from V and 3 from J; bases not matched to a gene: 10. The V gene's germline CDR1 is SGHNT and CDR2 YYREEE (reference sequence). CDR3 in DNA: TGTGCCAGCAGCTTGGCCGGCATCGCGACTAGCGGCTACGAGCAGTACTTC. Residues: CASSLAGIATSGYEQYF.

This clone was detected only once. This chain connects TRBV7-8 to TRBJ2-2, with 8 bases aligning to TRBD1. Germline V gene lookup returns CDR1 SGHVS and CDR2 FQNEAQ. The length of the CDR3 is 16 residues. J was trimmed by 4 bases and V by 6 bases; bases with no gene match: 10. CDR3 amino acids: CASSPSRGRVTGELFF. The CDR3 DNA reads TGTGCCAGCAGTCCGAGCAGGGGGCGGGTCACCGGGGAGCTGTTTTTT.

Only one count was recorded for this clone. The CDR3 coding sequence is TGTGCCAGCAGTGAAGCAAGCGGGGGCTCAGATACGCAGTATTTT. Protein: CASSEASGGSDTQYF. The chain recombines TRBV25-1 with TRBJ2-3, with 8 bases that match TRBD2. CDR1 MGHDK and CDR2 SYGVNS come from the germline V gene. J gave up 4 bases and V 2 bases, and 5 bases lay outside the gene matches. This CDR3 has 15 amino acids. The complete variable domain, with remaining parts taken from reference TRBV25-1 and TRBJ2-3, reads EADIYQTPRYLVIGTGKKITLECSQTMGHDKMYWYQQDPGMELHLIHYSYGVNSTEKGDLSSESTVSRIRTEHFPLTLESARPSHTSQYLCASSEASGGSDTQYFGPGTRLTVL.

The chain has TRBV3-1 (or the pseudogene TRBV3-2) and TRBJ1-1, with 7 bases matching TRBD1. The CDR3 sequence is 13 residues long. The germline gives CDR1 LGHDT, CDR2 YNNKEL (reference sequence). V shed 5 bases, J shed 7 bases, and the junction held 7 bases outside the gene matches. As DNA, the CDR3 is TGTGCCAGCAGCTTATGGACAGGAGGTGAAGCTTTCTTT. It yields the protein CASSLWTGGEAFF.

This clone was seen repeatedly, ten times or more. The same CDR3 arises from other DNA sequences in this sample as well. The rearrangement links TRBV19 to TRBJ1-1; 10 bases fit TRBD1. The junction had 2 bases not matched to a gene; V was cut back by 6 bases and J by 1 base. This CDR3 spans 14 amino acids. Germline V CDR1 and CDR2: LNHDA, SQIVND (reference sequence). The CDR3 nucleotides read TGTGCCAGTAGGCGACAGGGGGCGAACACTGAAGCTTTCTTT. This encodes CASRRQGANTEAFF.

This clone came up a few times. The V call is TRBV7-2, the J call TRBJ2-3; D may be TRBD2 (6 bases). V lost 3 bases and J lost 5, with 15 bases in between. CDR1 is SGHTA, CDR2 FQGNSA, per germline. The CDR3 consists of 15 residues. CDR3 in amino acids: CASSLARASEDTQYF. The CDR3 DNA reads TGTGCCAGCAGCTTGGCCCGCGCTAGCGAAGATACGCAGTATTTT.

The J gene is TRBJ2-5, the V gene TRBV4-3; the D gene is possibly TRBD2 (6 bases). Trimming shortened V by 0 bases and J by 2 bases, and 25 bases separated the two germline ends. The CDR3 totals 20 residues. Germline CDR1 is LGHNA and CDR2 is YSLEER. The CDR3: CASSQENWQSEGGGQETQYF. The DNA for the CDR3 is TGCGCCAGCAGCCAAGAGAACTGGCAGAGCGAAGGTGGGGGGCAAGAGACCCAGTACTTC.

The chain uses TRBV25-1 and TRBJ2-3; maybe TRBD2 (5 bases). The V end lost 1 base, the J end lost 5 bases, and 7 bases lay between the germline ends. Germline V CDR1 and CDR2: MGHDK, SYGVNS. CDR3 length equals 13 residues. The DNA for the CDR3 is TGTGCCAGCAGTGAATTCGCGGGAGATACGCAGTATTTT. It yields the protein CASSEFAGDTQYF.